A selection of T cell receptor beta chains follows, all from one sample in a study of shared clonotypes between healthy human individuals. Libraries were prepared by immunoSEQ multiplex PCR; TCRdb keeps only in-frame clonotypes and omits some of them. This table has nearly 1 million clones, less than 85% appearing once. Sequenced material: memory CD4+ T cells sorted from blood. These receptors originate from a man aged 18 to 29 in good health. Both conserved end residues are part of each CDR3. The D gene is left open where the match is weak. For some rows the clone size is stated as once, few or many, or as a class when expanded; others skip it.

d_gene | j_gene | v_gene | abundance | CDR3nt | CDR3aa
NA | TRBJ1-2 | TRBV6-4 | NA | TGTGCCAGCAGTGACTCCCCAGGCTATGGCTACACCTTC | CASSDSPGYGYTF
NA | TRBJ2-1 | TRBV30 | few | TGTGCCTGGAGTCCAGGACTGCATGAGCAGTTCTTC | CAWSPGLHEQFF
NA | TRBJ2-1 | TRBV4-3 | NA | TGCGCCAGCAGCCAGGAAGACAGACAGTTCTACAATGAGCAGTTCTTC | CASSQEDRQFYNEQFF
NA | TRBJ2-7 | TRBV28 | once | TGTGCCAGCAGTTCCCTGGCGAGCTCCTACGAGCAGTACTTC | CASSSLASSYEQYF
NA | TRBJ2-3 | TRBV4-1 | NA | TGCGCCAGCAGCCAAGGTTACCAGATGAGCACAGATACGCAGTATTTT | CASSQGYQMSTDTQYF
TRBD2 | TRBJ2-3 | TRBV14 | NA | TGTGCCAGCAGCCCCTCTAGCGGATCCACAGATACGCAGTATTTT | CASSPSSGSTDTQYF
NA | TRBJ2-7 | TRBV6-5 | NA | TGTGCCAGCAGTTATCGTCAGGGCTACGAGCAGTACTTC | CASSYRQGYEQYF
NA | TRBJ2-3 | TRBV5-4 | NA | TGTGCCAGCAGCACCTTCGACTTTCAAGGCGCAGATACGCAGTATTTT | CASSTFDFQGADTQYF
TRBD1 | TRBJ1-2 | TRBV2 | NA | TGTGCCAGCAGTCCCGGGGCACAGGGGGCGTATGGCTACACCTTC | CASSPGAQGAYGYTF
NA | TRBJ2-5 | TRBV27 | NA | TGTGCCAGCGCCGAGGCAGGGGCGGGGGAGGCCCAGTACTTC | CASAEAGAGEAQYF
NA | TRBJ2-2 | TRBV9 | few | TGTGCCAGCAGCACTCTACTTACCGGGGAGCTGTTTTTT | CASSTLLTGELFF
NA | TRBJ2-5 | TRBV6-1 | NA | TGTGCCAGCAGTGAGCCCAGCGGGTATGCCAAGACCCAGTACTTC | CASSEPSGYAKTQYF
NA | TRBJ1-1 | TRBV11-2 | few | TGTGCCAGCAGCTTCCCGGGCGACACTGAAGCTTTCTTT | CASSFPGDTEAFF
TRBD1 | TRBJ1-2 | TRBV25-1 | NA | TGTGCCAGCAGTGACACCGGGACAGGGGCATGGGGCTACACCTTC | CASSDTGTGAWGYTF
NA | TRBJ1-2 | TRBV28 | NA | TGTGCCAGCAGCGTGGGTGGAACGCCGGGAGGGGGTGGCTACACCTTC | CASSVGGTPGGGGYTF
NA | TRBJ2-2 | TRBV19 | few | TGTGCCACTTACAGGGTAGGGGGGGAGCTGTTTTTT | CATYRVGGELFF
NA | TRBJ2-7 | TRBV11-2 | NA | TGTGCCAGCAGCTTAGTCACAGGGTCCTACGAGCAGTACTTC | CASSLVTGSYEQYF
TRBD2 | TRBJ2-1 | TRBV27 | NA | TGTGCCAGCAGTGAACTAGCGGGGCAATACAATGAGCAGTTCTTC | CASSELAGQYNEQFF
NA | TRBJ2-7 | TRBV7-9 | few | TGTGCCAGCAGCTTAGCCGGGGCCCCCCTCTACGAGCAGTACTTC | CASSLAGAPLYEQYF
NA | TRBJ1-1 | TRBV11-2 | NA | TGTGCCAGCAGCTTAATCGGGGGTACTGAAGCTTTCTTT | CASSLIGGTEAFF
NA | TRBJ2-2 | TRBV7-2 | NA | TGTGCCAGCAGCTCACCTCTAGGGGGGGACACCGGGGAGCTGTTTTTT | CASSSPLGGDTGELFF
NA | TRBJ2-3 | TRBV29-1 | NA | TGCAGCGTCGGCCGGGACCCTGCCACAGATACGCAGTATTTT | CSVGRDPATDTQYF
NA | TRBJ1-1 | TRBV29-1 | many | TGCAGCGTTGAAAGGGGGGAAACTGAAGCTTTCTTT | CSVERGETEAFF
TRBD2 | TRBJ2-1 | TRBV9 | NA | TGTGCCAGCAGCGTAGCTTTGCGGGAGTCCCACAATGAGCAGTTCTTC | CASSVALRESHNEQFF
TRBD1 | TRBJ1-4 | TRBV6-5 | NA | TGTGCCAGCAGCCGACAGGGGATCGTTGAAAAACTGTTTTTT | CASSRQGIVEKLFF
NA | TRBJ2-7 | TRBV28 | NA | TGTGCCAGCACCCCTCCGGGGGGAGGGGGCGGCTCCTACGAGCAGTACTTC | CASTPPGGGGGSYEQYF
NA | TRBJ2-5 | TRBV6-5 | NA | TGTGCCAGCAGTCCCGGGGGACCCGGGGGACAGACCCAGTACTTC | CASSPGGPGGQTQYF
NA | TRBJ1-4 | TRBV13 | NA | TGTGCCAGCAGCTTTTTGCAGGGAGGTGAAAAACTGTTTTTT | CASSFLQGGEKLFF
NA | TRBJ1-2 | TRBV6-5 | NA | TGTGCCAGCAGCGATACCAAGGCAGGGGTTTCCTTC | CASSDTKAGVSF
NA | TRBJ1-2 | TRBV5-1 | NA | TGCGCCAGCAACCCCCAAACCGGGACGGATTATGGCTACACCTTC | CASNPQTGTDYGYTF
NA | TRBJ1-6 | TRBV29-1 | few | TGCAGCGTTCTAGAGGGGATGGGCTCACCCCTCCACTTT | CSVLEGMGSPLHF
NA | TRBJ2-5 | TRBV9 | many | TGTGCCAGCAGCGTTGGCAGGGCGTCGGAGACCCAGTACTTC | CASSVGRASETQYF
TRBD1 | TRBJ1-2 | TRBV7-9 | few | TGTGCCAGCAGCGACACCGACAGGGGAAGCTATGGCTACACCTTC | CASSDTDRGSYGYTF
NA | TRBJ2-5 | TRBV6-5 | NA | TGTGCCAGCAGTAATCTAGCGTTCAGGGAGACCCAGTACTTC | CASSNLAFRETQYF
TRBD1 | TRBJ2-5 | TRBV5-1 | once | TGCGCCAGCAGCTCCCTGGACAGGTCCGAGACCCAGTACTTC | CASSSLDRSETQYF
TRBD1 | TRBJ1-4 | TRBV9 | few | TGTGCCAGCAGCGCCGGGACAGCGGGTGAAAAACTGTTTTTT | CASSAGTAGEKLFF
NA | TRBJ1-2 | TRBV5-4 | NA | TGTGCCAGCAGCACCGGAAGGGGTTTGCGCGTCGGCTACACCTTC | CASSTGRGLRVGYTF
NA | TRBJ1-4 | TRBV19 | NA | TGTGCCAGTAGTTACCAGGGGCTGGCTAATGAAAAACTGTTTTTT | CASSYQGLANEKLFF
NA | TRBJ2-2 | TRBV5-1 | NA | TGCGCCAGCAGGACCGACCCGGGCACCGGGGAGCTGTTTTTT | CASRTDPGTGELFF
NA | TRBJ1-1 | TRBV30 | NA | TGTGCCTGGAGTCCCACAGGGTTCACTGAAGCTTTCTTT | CAWSPTGFTEAFF
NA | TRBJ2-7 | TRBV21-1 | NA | TGTGCCAGCAGCAAATGGAGGGGGAGCTCCTACGAGCAGTACTTC | CASSKWRGSSYEQYF
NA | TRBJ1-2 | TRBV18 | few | TGTGCCAGCTCACGAGAGGCGGGCAGACCCCTCACTAACTCGGGCTACACCTTC | CASSREAGRPLTNSGYTF
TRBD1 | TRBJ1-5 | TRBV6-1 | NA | TGTGCCAGCAGTGGGGGGACAGGAGTGCCCCAGCCCCAGCATTTT | CASSGGTGVPQPQHF
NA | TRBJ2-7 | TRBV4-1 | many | TGCGCCAGCAGCCAAGATTCAAGCATGTCAGTGAGCCGAGCCTTTGGACGCTACGAGCAGTACTTC | CASSQDSSMSVSRAFGRYEQYF
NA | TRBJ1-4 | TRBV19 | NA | TGTGCCAGTAGTAAGGGGTGGTCAAATGAAAAACTGTTTTTT | CASSKGWSNEKLFF
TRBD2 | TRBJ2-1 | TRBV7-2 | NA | TGTGCCAGCAGCCCTAGCGGGAGTCCCTCCTACAATGAGCAGTTCTTC | CASSPSGSPSYNEQFF
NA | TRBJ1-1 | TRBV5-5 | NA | TGTGCCAGCAGCTTGATAGGGTTCCCTGAAGCTTTCTTT | CASSLIGFPEAFF
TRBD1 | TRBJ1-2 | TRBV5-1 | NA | TGCGCCAGCAGCTTGGCCGGACAGGGGGCGCGAGGCTACACCTTC | CASSLAGQGARGYTF
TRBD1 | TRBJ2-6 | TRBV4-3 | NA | TGCGCCAGCAGCCCCGGGACAGGGCGTCTCTTAGGGGCCAACGTCCTGACTTTC | CASSPGTGRLLGANVLTF
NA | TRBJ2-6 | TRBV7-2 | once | TGTGCCAGCAGCACCCAGGGGTCAGGGGCCAACGTCCTGACTTTC | CASSTQGSGANVLTF